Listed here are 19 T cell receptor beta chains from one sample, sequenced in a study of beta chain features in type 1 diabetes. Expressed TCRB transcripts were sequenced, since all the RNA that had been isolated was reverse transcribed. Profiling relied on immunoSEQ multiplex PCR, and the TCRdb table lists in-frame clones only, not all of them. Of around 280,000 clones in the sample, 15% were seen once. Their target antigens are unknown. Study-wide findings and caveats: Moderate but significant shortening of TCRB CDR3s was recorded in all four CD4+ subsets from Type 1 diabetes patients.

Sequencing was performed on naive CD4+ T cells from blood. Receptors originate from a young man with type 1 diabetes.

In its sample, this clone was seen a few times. The DNA for the CDR3 is TGTGCCTGGAGTTTGGCAGATCAAGAGACCCAGTACTTC. As protein: CAWSLADQETQYF. This chain uses TRBV30 with TRBJ2-5; D unresolved. The germline V gene encodes CDR1 GTSNPN and CDR2 SVGIG (reference sequence). The CDR3 spans 13 residues. With 2 bases removed from V and 2 bases from J, the gap between germline ends came to 9 bases. Filled out from reference TRBV30 and TRBJ2-5, the complete variable domain reads SQTIHQWPATLVQPVGSPLSLECTVEGTSNPNLYWYRQAAGRGLQLLFYSVGIGQISSEVPQNLSASRPQDRQFILSSKKLLLSDSGFYLCAWSLADQETQYFGPGTRLLVL.

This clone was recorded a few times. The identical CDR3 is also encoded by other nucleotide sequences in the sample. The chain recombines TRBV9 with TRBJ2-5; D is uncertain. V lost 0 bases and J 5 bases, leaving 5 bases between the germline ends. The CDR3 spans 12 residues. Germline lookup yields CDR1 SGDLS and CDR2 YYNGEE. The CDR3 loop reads CASSVGGETQYF. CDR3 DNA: TGTGCCAGCAGCGTAGGCGGTGAGACCCAGTACTTC.

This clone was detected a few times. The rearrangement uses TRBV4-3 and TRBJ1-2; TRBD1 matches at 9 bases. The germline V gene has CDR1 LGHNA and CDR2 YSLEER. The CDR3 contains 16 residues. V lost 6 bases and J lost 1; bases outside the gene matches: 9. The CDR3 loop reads CASSPGTGPLNYGYTF. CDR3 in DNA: TGCGCCAGCAGTCCCGGGACAGGGCCCCTTAACTATGGCTACACCTTC.

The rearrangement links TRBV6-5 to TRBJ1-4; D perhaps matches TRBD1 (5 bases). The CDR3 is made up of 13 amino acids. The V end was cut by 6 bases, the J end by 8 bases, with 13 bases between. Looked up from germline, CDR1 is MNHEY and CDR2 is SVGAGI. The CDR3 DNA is TGTGCCAGCAGAACAGGAGGGCAGGAAAAACTGTTTTTT. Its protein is CASRTGGQEKLFF.

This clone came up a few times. CDR3 in DNA: TGTGCCAGCAGCATCAACCTAGCGGGGGTCTCCTACAATGAGCAGTTCTTC. Protein sequence: CASSINLAGVSYNEQFF. The chain has TRBV7-8 and TRBJ2-1; 10 positions match TRBD2. This CDR3 has 17 amino acids. J was trimmed by 0 bases and V by 5 bases; bases with no gene match: 7. Germline V lookup: CDR1 SGHVS, CDR2 FQNEAQ.

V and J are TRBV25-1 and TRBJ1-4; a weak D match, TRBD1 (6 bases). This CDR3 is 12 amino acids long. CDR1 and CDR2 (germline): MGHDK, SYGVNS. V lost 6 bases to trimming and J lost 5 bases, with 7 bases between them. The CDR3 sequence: CASRDSNEKLFF. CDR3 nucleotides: TGTGCCAGCAGGGACAGCAATGAAAAACTGTTTTTT.

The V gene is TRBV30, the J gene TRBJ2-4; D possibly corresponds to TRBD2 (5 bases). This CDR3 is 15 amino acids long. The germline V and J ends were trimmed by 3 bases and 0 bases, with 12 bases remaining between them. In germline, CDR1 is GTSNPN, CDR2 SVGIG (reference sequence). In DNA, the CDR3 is TGTGCCTGGAGCGGTATGGAGGTAGCCAAAAACATTCAGTACTTC. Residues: CAWSGMEVAKNIQYF.

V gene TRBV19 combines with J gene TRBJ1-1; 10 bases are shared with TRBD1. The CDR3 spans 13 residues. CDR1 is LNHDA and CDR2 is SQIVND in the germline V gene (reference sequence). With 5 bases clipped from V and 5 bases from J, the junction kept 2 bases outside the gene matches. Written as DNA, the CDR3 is TGTGCCAGTAGTCTGGACAGGGGGACTGAAGCTTTCTTT. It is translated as CASSLDRGTEAFF.

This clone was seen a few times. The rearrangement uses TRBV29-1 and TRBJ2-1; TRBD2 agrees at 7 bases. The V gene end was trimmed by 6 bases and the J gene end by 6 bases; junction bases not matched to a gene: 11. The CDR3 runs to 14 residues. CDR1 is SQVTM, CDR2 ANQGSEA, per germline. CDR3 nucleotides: TGCAGCGTGGGAGGGCGTCTAGCTCCCAATGAGCAGTTCTTC. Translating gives CSVGGRLAPNEQFF.

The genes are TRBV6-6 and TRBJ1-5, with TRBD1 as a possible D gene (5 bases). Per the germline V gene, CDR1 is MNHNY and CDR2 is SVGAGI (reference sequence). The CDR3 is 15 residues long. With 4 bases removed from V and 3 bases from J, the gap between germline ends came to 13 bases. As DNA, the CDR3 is TGTGCCAGCAGTTCAACTCAGGGATACAATCAGCCCCAGCATTTT. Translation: CASSSTQGYNQPQHF.

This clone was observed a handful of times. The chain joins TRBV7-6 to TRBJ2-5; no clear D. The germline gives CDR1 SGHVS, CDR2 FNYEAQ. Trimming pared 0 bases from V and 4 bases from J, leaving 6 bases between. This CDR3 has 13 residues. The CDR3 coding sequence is TGTGCCAGCAGCTTAGCGCTGCGAGAGACCCAGTACTTC. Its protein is CASSLALRETQYF.

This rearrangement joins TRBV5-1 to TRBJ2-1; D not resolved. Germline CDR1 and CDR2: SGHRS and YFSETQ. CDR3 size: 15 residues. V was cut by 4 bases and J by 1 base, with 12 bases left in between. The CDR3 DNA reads TGCGCCAGCAGCCCGCTGACCGGGTCCTACAATGAGCAGTTCTTC. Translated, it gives CASSPLTGSYNEQFF.

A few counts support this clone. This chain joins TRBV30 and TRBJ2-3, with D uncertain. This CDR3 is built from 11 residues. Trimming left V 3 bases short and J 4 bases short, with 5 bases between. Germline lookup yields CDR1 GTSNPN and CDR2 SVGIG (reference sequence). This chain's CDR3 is CAWSGADTQYF. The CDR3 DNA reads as TGTGCCTGGAGCGGTGCAGATACGCAGTATTTT.

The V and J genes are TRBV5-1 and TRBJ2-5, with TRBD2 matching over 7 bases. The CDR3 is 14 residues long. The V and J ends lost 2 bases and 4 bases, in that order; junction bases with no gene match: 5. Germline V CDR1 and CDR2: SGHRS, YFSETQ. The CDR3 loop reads CASSFGDYTETQYF. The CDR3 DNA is TGCGCCAGCAGCTTCGGGGACTATACAGAGACCCAGTACTTC.

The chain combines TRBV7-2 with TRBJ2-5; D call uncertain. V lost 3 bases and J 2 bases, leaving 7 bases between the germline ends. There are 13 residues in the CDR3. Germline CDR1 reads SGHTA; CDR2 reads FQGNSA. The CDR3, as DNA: TGTGCCAGCAGCTTCCTTATTCAAGAGACCCAGTACTTC. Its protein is CASSFLIQETQYF.

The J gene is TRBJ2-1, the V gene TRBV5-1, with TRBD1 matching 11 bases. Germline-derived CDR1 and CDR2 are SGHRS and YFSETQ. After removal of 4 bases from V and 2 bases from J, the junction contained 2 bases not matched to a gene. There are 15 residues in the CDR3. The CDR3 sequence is CASSKGQGAYNEQFF. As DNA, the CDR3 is TGCGCCAGCAGCAAGGGACAGGGGGCCTACAATGAGCAGTTCTTC.

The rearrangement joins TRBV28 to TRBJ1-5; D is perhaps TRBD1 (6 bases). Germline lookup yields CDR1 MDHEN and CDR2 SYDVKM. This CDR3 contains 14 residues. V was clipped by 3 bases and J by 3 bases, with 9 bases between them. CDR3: CASSLRTANQPQHF. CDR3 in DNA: TGTGCCAGCAGTTTGCGGACAGCCAATCAGCCCCAGCATTTT.

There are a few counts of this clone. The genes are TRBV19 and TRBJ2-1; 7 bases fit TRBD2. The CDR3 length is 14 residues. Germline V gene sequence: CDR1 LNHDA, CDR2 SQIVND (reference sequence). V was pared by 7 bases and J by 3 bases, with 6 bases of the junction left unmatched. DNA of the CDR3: TGTGCCAGTACCCTAGCGGCTTTCTACAATGAGCAGTTCTTC. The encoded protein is CASTLAAFYNEQFF.

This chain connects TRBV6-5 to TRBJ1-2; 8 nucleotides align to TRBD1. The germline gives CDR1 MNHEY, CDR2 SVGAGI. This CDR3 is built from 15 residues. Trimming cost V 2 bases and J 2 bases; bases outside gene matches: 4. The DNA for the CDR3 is TGTGCCAGCAGTTACCTGACAGGGGCCAACTATGGCTACACCTTC. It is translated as CASSYLTGANYGYTF.